The 25 T cell receptor beta chains given below trace back to one sample, sequenced in a study of control samples from healthy donors and cancer patients. The assay was immunoSEQ multiplex PCR, and TCRdb's table has in-frame clones only and misses some. The sample includes 130,000 or so clones, over 85% of them seen just once. Sample: PBMCs. These receptors all come from a man aged 45 to 65 with head and neck cancer.

The chain joins TRBV12-3 or TRBV12-4 to TRBJ1-4, with 8 bases aligning to TRBD1. Trimming removed 10 bases from V and 3 bases from J; junction bases left unmatched: 4. The CDR3 length is 13 residues. CDR3 region: CATTGGSNEKLFF. The CDR3 DNA is TGTGCCACTACAGGGGGTTCTAATGAAAAACTGTTTTTT.

The chain recombines TRBV5-4 with TRBJ1-6; D gene ambiguous. This CDR3 spans 16 amino acids. Germline assignment: CDR1 SGHNT and CDR2 YYREEE (reference sequence). Trimming pared 4 bases from V and 6 bases from J, leaving 17 bases between. CDR3 nucleotides: TGTGCCAGCAGCCCTGGGAGGGCAGAGATTAATTCACCCCTCCACTTT. This translates into CASSPGRAEINSPLHF.

V gene TRBV3-1 (or the pseudogene TRBV3-2) combines with J gene TRBJ2-6, with 7 bases identical to TRBD1. Germline assignment: CDR1 LGHDT and CDR2 YNNKEL (reference sequence). The CDR3 is made up of 18 amino acids. With 1 base clipped from V and 1 base from J, the junction kept 7 bases outside the gene matches. CDR3 sequence reads: CASSQVGRGLSGANVLTF. The CDR3 coding sequence is TGTGCCAGCAGCCAAGTAGGCAGGGGGTTGTCTGGGGCCAACGTCCTGACTTTC.

In this sample, this clone turned up once. The gene calls are TRBV10-3 and TRBJ2-2, with D perhaps TRBD1 (6 bases). CDR3 size: 15 residues. In germline, CDR1 is ENHRY, CDR2 SYGVKD. V shed 2 bases and J shed 6 bases, with 13 bases lying between them. This CDR3 is CAISEPRGFAGELFF. The DNA for the CDR3 is TGTGCCATCAGTGAGCCCAGGGGATTCGCCGGGGAGCTGTTTTTT.

This rearrangement joins TRBV7-8 to TRBJ1-5, with D perhaps matching TRBD1 (6 bases). The V end was cut by 2 bases, the J end by 2 bases, with 7 bases between. Germline V lookup: CDR1 SGHVS, CDR2 FQNEAQ. The CDR3 consists of 14 residues. CDR3 bases: TGTGCCAGCAGCTTACCAGGGGGCAATCAGCCCCAGCATTTT. It specifies CASSLPGGNQPQHF.

The chain recombines TRBV7-2 with TRBJ2-3; no clear D gene. The V gene lost 4 bases and the J gene lost 4 bases, with 6 bases spanning the gap. There are 12 residues in the CDR3. Germline lookup yields CDR1 SGHTA and CDR2 FQGNSA. The CDR3 DNA sequence: TGTGCCAGCAGCTATTCGTCAGATACGCAGTATTTT. Its translation is CASSYSSDTQYF.

This clone was observed once. V usage is TRBV7-8 and J usage is TRBJ2-5; possible D gene TRBD1, 6 bases. V lost 5 bases and J 5 bases, leaving 18 bases between the germline ends. Per the germline V gene, CDR1 is SGHVS and CDR2 is FQNEAQ. This CDR3 has 15 amino acids. CDR3: CASSVHRVPRETQYF. For the CDR3, the DNA is TGTGCCAGCAGCGTCCACAGGGTACCCCGGGAGACCCAGTACTTC.

The chain combines TRBV5-1 with TRBJ2-4; perhaps D is TRBD1 or TRBD2 (6 bases each). The CDR3 covers 15 residues. Trimming left V 4 bases short and J 9 bases short, with 20 bases between. Looked up from germline, CDR1 is SGHRS and CDR2 is YFSETQ. CDR3 loop: CASSVQGRDVAIQYF. The CDR3 nucleotides read TGCGCCAGCAGCGTCCAGGGGCGGGATGTCGCCATTCAGTACTTC.

The V call is TRBV19, the J call TRBJ1-4; TRBD1 agrees at 9 bases. Losses at the gene ends were 3 bases for V and 7 bases for J; bases not matched to a gene: 6. The CDR3 consists of 15 residues. Germline V gives CDR1 LNHDA, CDR2 SQIVND (reference sequence). This chain's CDR3 is CASSINRGLGEKLFF. As DNA, the CDR3 is TGTGCCAGTAGTATCAACAGGGGGCTTGGTGAAAAACTGTTTTTT.

The chain uses TRBV2 and TRBJ2-7; maybe TRBD2 (6 bases). With 5 bases removed from V and 2 bases from J, the gap between germline ends came to 13 bases. Germline loops: CDR1 SNHLY, CDR2 FYNNEI. The CDR3 has 14 amino acids. Here the CDR3 DNA reads TGTGCCAGCAGTCCCACCTGGGGGGCCTACGAGCAGTACTTC. Amino acid sequence: CASSPTWGAYEQYF.

This chain uses TRBV6-6 with TRBJ2-7; TRBD1 is a possible D gene (8 bases). Trimming left V 6 bases short and J 3 bases short, with 15 bases between. The CDR3 totals 14 residues. Germline V gives CDR1 MNHNY, CDR2 SVGAGI (reference sequence). Here the CDR3 reads CASSLQGGHYEQYF. CDR3 bases: TGTGCCAGCAGCCTACAGGGGGGGCACTACGAGCAGTACTTC.

V gene TRBV5-5 combines with J gene TRBJ1-6; D is uncertain. The V gene lost 0 bases and the J gene lost 7 bases, with 8 bases spanning the gap. The CDR3 length is 14 residues. The germline V gene has CDR1 SGHKS and CDR2 YYEKEE (reference sequence). CDR3 region: CASSLEGQNSPLHF. The CDR3 DNA sequence: TGTGCCAGCAGCTTGGAAGGGCAAAATTCACCCCTCCACTTT.

The rearrangement uses TRBV19 and TRBJ1-2; D is undetermined. Trimming removed 5 bases at V and 2 bases at J, with 9 bases between. CDR1 LNHDA and CDR2 SQIVND come from the germline V gene (reference sequence). The CDR3 loop spans 13 amino acids. This chain's CDR3 is CASSRTENYGYTF. CDR3 bases: TGTGCCAGTAGTCGGACGGAGAACTATGGCTACACCTTC.

This chain links TRBV27 with TRBJ2-7, with D perhaps TRBD2 (6 bases). Germline-derived CDR1 and CDR2 are MNHEY and SMNVEV (reference sequence). Trimming pared 3 bases from V and 0 bases from J, leaving 12 bases between. This CDR3 comprises 15 residues. CDR3 nucleotide sequence: TGTGCCAGCAGTTTCAGCGGGCGGAACTCCTACGAGCAGTACTTC. This translates into CASSFSGRNSYEQYF.

The V gene is TRBV5-1, the J gene TRBJ2-3; 8 bases are a match to TRBD2. J gave up 5 bases and V 4 bases, and 6 bases lay outside the gene matches. Germline V CDR1 and CDR2: SGHRS, YFSETQ. The CDR3 has 14 residues. Here the CDR3 reads CASSVGRAVDTQYF. The CDR3 nucleotides read TGCGCCAGCAGCGTCGGGAGGGCCGTAGATACGCAGTATTTT.

This clone came up many times. The CDR3 here is CASSLVQGIEQFF. As DNA, the CDR3 is TGTGCCAGCAGCTTAGTTCAGGGAATTGAGCAGTTCTTC. The chain recombines TRBV7-9 with TRBJ2-1, with D tentatively TRBD1 (5 bases). The length of the CDR3 is 13 residues. V was pared by 1 base and J by 9 bases, with 10 bases between. CDR1 SEHNR and CDR2 FQNEAQ come from the germline V gene (reference sequence).

This chain joins TRBV28 and TRBJ1-1; D call uncertain. CDR3 length equals 11 residues. Germline V gene data show CDR1 as MDHEN and CDR2 as SYDVKM. V dropped 6 bases and J dropped 11 bases, with 13 bases sitting between them. The CDR3 spells CASSAAVYAFF. DNA of the CDR3: TGTGCCAGCAGCGCAGCCGTTTATGCTTTCTTT.

The rearrangement links TRBV6-5 to TRBJ2-2; D may be TRBD1 (5 bases). Germline V lookup: CDR1 MNHEY, CDR2 SVGAGI. There are 14 residues in the CDR3. Trimming removed 10 bases from V and 4 bases from J, with 16 bases in between. As DNA, the CDR3 is TGTGCCACCAAGGCCCAGGGAAGCACCGGGGAGCTGTTTTTT. Its protein is CATKAQGSTGELFF.

The J gene is TRBJ2-1, the V gene TRBV11-1; 11 bases align to TRBD2. This CDR3 region has 15 residues. CDR1 is SGHAT and CDR2 is FQDESV in the germline V gene (reference sequence). Trimming at V came to 6 bases and at J to 7 bases, leaving 8 bases not matched to a gene. The CDR3 DNA sequence: TGTGCCAGCAGGACGACTAGCGGGGTTCCTAATGAGCAGTTCTTC. This codes for CASRTTSGVPNEQFF. The whole variable domain, remainder taken from reference TRBV11-1 and TRBJ2-1, is EAEVAQSPRYKITEKSQAVAFWCDPISGHATLYWYRQILGQGPELLVQFQDESVVDDSQLPKDRFSAERLKGVDSTLKIQPAELGDSAMYLCASRTTSGVPNEQFFGPGTRLTVL.

This chain connects TRBV4-1 to TRBJ1-3; D ambiguous. Germline values: CDR1 MGHRA, CDR2 YSYEKL. The CDR3 is 15 residues long. V shed 1 base and J shed 0 bases, with 7 bases lying between them. The CDR3 DNA reads TGCGCCAGCAGCCAAGCCGGACTCTCTGGAAACACCATATATTTT. Protein: CASSQAGLSGNTIYF.

The chain joins TRBV28 to TRBJ1-1; TRBD1 matches 9 bases. V lost 6 bases, J lost 5 bases, and 7 bases stayed unmatched. CDR1 MDHEN and CDR2 SYDVKM come from the germline V gene. The CDR3 is 14 amino acids. CDR3 in amino acids: CASRYRGPGTEAFF. DNA of the CDR3: TGTGCCAGCAGATACAGGGGGCCGGGGACTGAAGCTTTCTTT.

This chain links TRBV5-4 with TRBJ1-1, with D maybe TRBD1 (6 bases). The V end lost 0 bases, the J end lost 6 bases, and 18 bases lay between the germline ends. From germline, CDR1 is SGHNT and CDR2 YYREEE (reference sequence). The CDR3 consists of 16 residues. Here the CDR3 DNA reads TGTGCCAGCAGCTTGGCCTCGACAGGAATACCATCTGAAGCTTTCTTT. It encodes CASSLASTGIPSEAFF.

The chain carries TRBV7-9 and TRBJ2-1, with D maybe TRBD2 (6 bases). The germline V gene has CDR1 SEHNR and CDR2 FQNEAQ (reference sequence). The V gene lost 5 bases and the J gene lost 4 bases, with 12 bases spanning the gap. The CDR3 length is 14 residues. CDR3 DNA: TGTGCCAGCAGCCCCGGGACTCTTTACAATGAGCAGTTCTTC. Translation: CASSPGTLYNEQFF.

The J gene is TRBJ1-5, the V gene TRBV28; a possible D gene is TRBD1 (5 bases). The CDR3 is 13 amino acids. CDR1 MDHEN and CDR2 SYDVKM come from the germline V gene. Trimming pared 7 bases from V and 4 bases from J, leaving 11 bases between. CDR3 sequence reads: CASTWGRNQPQHF. CDR3 DNA sequence: TGTGCCAGCACCTGGGGGAGGAATCAGCCCCAGCATTTT. Full variable domain (rest looked up from reference TRBV28 and TRBJ1-5): DVKVTQSSRYLVKRTGEKVFLECVQDMDHENMFWYRQDPGLGLRLIYFSYDVKMKEKGDIPEGYSVSREKKERFSLILESASTNQTSMYLCASTWGRNQPQHFGDGTRLSIL.

The chain employs TRBV28 and TRBJ2-3; 8 bases agree with TRBD1. V shed 5 bases, J shed 0 bases, and the junction held 7 bases outside the gene matches. The CDR3 loop spans 16 amino acids. Germline CDR1 reads MDHEN; CDR2 reads SYDVKM. CDR3 region: CASSQGQGWSTDTQYF. In DNA, the CDR3 is TGTGCCAGCAGTCAAGGACAGGGATGGAGCACAGATACGCAGTATTTT.